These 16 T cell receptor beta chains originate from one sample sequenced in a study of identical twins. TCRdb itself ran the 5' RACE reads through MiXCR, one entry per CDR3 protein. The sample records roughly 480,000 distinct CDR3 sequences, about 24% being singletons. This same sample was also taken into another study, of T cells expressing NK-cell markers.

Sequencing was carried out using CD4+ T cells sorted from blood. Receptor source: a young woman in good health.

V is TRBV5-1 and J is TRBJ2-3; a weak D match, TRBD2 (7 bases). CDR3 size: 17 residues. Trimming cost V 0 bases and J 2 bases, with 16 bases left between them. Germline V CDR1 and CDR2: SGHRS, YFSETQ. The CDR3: CASSLAGGHPPTDTQYF. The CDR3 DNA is TGCGCCAGCAGCTTGGCGGGGGGCCACCCGCCCACAGATACGCAGTATTTT.

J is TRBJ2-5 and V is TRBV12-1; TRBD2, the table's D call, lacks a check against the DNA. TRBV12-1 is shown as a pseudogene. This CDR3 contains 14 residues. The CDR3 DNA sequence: TGTGCCAGCAGCTCTACTAGTGTACAGGAGACCCAGTACTTC. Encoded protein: CASSSTSVQETQYF.

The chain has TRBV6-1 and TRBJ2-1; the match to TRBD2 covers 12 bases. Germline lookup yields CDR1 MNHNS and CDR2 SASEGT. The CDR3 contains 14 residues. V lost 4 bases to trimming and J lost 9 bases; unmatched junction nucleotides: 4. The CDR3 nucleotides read TGTGCCAGCAGTGGACTAGCGGGAGCGATTGAGCAGTTCTTC. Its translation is CASSGLAGAIEQFF.

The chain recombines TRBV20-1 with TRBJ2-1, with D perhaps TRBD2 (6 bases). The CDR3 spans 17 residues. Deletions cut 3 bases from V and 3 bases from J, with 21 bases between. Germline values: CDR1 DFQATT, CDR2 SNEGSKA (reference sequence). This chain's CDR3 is CSARGKWETRGYNEQFF. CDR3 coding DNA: TGCAGTGCTAGGGGGAAGTGGGAGACTAGAGGCTACAATGAGCAGTTCTTC.

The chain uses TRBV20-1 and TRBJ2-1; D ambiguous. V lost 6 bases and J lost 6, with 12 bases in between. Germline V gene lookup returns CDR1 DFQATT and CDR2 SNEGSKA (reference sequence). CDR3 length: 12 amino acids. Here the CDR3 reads CSAGNLPNEQFF. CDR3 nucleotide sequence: TGCAGTGCCGGTAATCTACCCAATGAGCAGTTCTTC.

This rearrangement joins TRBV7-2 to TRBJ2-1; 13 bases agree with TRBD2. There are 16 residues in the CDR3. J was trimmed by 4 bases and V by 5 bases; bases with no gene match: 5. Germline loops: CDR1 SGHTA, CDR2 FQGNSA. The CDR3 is CASSRRTSGGYNEQFF. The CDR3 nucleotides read TGTGCCAGCAGCCGGAGGACTAGCGGGGGTTACAATGAGCAGTTCTTC.

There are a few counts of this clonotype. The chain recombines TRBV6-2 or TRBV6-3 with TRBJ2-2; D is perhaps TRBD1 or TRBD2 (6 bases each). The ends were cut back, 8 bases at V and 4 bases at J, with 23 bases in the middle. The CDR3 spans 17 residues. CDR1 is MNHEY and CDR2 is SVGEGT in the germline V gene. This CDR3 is CASSRRRGDSGTGELFF. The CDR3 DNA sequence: TGTGCCAGCTCCCGACGAAGGGGGGATAGCGGCACCGGGGAGCTGTTTTTT.

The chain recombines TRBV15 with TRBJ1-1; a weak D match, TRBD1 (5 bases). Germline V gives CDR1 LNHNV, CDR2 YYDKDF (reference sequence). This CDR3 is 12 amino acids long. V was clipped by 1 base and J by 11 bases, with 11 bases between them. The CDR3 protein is CATSRVQGSAFF. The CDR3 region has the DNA TGTGCCACCAGCAGAGTTCAGGGCTCGGCTTTCTTT.

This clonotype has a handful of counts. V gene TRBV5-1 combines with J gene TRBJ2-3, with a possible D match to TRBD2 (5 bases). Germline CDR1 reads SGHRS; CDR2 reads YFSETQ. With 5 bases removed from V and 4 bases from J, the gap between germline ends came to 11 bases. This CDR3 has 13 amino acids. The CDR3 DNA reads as TGCGCCAGCAGTTTTGATAGCGCAGATACGCAGTATTTT. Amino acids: CASSFDSADTQYF. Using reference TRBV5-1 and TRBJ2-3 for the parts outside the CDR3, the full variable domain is KAGVTQTPRYLIKTRGQQVTLSCSPISGHRSVSWYQQTPGQGLQFLFEYFSETQRNKGNFPGRFSGRQFSNSRSEMNVSTLELGDSALYLCASSFDSADTQYFGPGTRLTVL.

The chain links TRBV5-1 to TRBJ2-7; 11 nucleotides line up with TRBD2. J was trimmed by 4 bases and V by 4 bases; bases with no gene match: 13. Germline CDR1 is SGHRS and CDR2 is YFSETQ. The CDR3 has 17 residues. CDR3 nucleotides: TGCGCCAGCAGCCACAATCCGGCCGGGACTAGCGGATACGAGCAGTACTTC. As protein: CASSHNPAGTSGYEQYF.

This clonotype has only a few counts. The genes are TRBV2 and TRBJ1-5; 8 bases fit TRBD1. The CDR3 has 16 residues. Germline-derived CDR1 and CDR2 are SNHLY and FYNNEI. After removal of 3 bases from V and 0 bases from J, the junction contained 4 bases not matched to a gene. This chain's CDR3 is CASSDRGLYSNQPQHF. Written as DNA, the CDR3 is TGTGCCAGCAGTGACAGGGGGCTTTATAGCAATCAGCCCCAGCATTTT. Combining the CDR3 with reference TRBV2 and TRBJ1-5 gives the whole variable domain EPEVTQTPSHQVTQMGQEVILRCVPISNHLYFYWYRQILGQKVEFLVSFYNNEISEKSEIFDDQFSVERPDGSNFTLKIRSTKLEDSAMYFCASSDRGLYSNQPQHFGDGTRLSIL.

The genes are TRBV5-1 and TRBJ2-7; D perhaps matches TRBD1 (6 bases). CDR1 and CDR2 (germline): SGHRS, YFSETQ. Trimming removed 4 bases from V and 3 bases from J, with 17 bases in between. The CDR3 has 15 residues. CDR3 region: CASSNPDSLNYEQYF. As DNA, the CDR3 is TGCGCCAGCAGCAACCCGGACAGCCTTAACTACGAGCAGTACTTC.

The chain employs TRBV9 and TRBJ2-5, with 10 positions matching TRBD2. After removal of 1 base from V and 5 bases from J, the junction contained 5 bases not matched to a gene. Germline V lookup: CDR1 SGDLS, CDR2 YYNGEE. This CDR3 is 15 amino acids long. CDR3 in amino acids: CASSVSTSGTETQYF. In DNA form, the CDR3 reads TGTGCCAGCAGCGTATCTACTAGCGGGACCGAGACCCAGTACTTC.

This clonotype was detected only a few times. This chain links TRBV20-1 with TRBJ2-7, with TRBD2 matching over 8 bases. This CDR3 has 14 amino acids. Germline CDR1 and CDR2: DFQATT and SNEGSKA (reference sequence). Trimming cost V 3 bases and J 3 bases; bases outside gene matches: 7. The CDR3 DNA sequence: TGCAGTGCTAGGCCGGGACTAGGGTACTACGAGCAGTACTTC. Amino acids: CSARPGLGYYEQYF.

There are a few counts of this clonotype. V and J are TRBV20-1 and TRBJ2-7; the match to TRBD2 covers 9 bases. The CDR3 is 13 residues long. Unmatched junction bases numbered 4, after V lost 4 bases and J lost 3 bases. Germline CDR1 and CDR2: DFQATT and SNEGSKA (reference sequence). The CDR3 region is CSAISGSGYEQYF. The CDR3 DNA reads TGCAGTGCTATTAGCGGGAGCGGCTACGAGCAGTACTTC.

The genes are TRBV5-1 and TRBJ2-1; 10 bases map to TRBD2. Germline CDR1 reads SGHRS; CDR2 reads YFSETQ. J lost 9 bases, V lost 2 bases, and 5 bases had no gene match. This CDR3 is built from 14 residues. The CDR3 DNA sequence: TGCGCCAGCAGCTTAGTAGCGGGGGGAGGTGAGCAGTTCTTC. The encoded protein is CASSLVAGGGEQFF.